This T cell receptor (beta chain) was sequenced during a study of blood T cells in healthy people across ages. About 9.9 milliliters of peripheral blood were drawn from each donor. Using a J-beta primer mix together with a sample-barcoded 5' primer, a second PCR was run for about 7 to 12 cycles. TCRdb fed the 5' RACE reads into MiXCR, producing one record per CDR3 protein. The data contain just over 1 million distinct CDR3 sequences, under 55% of them singletons. This clonotype showed up just a few times. Germline CDR1 is DFQATT and CDR2 is SNEGSKA (reference sequence). Trimming stripped 3 bases from V and 4 bases from J, with 19 bases between. This CDR3 is built from 16 residues.

Material for sequencing was blood. The receptor comes from a woman aged 60-70 years in good health. The chain is built from TRBV20-1 and TRBJ1-5; tentatively, D is TRBD1 (5 bases). CDR3 DNA sequence: TGCAGTGCTAGTATTTTTGGTAACAGACAGAATCAGCCCCAGCATTTT. Amino acid sequence: CSASIFGNRQNQPQHF.